Listed here are 27 T cell receptor beta chains from one sample, sequenced in a study of blood T cell repertoires in COVID-19. The assay was immunoSEQ multiplex PCR, and TCRdb's table has in-frame clones only and misses some. The repertoire holds some 150,000 clones, approximately 87% seen once, with approximately 4.7% in the top ten. The sequenced sample was PBMCs or T cells enriched from blood (not recorded which). The receptors were gathered from a woman aged 45-65 years who had recovered from COVID-19.

The chain employs TRBV4-3 and TRBJ2-5, with D maybe TRBD2 (5 bases). Germline-derived CDR1 and CDR2 are LGHNA and YSLEER. V lost 0 bases and J 9 bases, leaving 20 bases between the germline ends. The CDR3 totals 16 residues. This chain's CDR3 is CASSQETGVFLGAQYF. The CDR3, as DNA: TGCGCCAGCAGCCAAGAGACCGGGGTTTTTTTGGGAGCCCAGTACTTC.

This clone was detected once. The rearrangement links TRBV30 to TRBJ1-6; 9 nucleotides match TRBD1. V was pared by 6 bases and J by 4 bases, with 7 bases of the junction left unmatched. The germline V gene encodes CDR1 GTSNPN and CDR2 SVGIG (reference sequence). The CDR3 contains 15 residues. CDR3 residues: CACSATGGYNSPLHF. The CDR3, as DNA: TGTGCCTGCAGCGCGACAGGGGGTTATAATTCACCCCTCCACTTT.

The chain is built from TRBV2 and TRBJ2-6, with 7 positions matching TRBD2. V lost 5 bases, J lost 2 bases, and 6 bases stayed unmatched. This CDR3 has 16 residues. CDR1 SNHLY and CDR2 FYNNEI come from the germline V gene. CDR3 DNA: TGTGCCAGCAGTCGGACTAGTTCTGCTGGGGCCAACGTCCTGACTTTC. This sequence encodes CASSRTSSAGANVLTF.

A few counts support this clone. This chain connects TRBV4-3 to TRBJ1-1; no definite D call. Germline CDR1 reads LGHNA; CDR2 reads YSLEER. The CDR3 sequence is 14 residues long. The V end was cut by 0 bases, the J end by 5 bases, with 10 bases between. The CDR3 is CASSQEPLRTEAFF. As DNA, the CDR3 is TGCGCCAGCAGCCAAGAGCCCCTGCGGACTGAAGCTTTCTTT.

This clone was detected a few times. The chain carries TRBV5-1 and TRBJ1-6, with TRBD1 identical over 7 bases. Germline lookup yields CDR1 SGHRS and CDR2 YFSETQ. With 0 bases clipped from V and 12 bases from J, the junction kept 6 bases outside the gene matches. This CDR3 has 14 residues. The CDR3: CASSLGQGFVPLHF. The CDR3, as DNA: TGCGCCAGCAGCTTGGGACAGGGCTTCGTACCCCTCCACTTT.

This clone was found once. The chain carries TRBV6-5 and TRBJ1-1, with no clear D. Germline loops: CDR1 MNHEY, CDR2 SVGAGI. V lost 8 bases to trimming and J lost 11 bases, with 12 bases between them. CDR3 size: 10 residues. The CDR3: CASGRDLAFF. The CDR3 DNA sequence: TGTGCCAGCGGGAGGGATTTGGCTTTCTTT.

The chain combines TRBV28 with TRBJ1-2; the match to TRBD1 covers 10 bases. The length of the CDR3 is 14 residues. Germline V gene sequence: CDR1 MDHEN, CDR2 SYDVKM. J was trimmed by 5 bases and V by 8 bases; bases with no gene match: 8. The CDR3 bases are TGTGCCAGCCGGGGGGACAGGGGTGGTTATGGCTACACCTTC. Protein: CASRGDRGGYGYTF.

CDR3 in amino acids: CASSPGTSGYEQYV. The CDR3 region has the DNA TGTGCCAGCAGTCCCGGGACTAGCGGATACGAGCAGTACGTC. V gene TRBV27 combines with J gene TRBJ2-7, with TRBD2 matching over 11 bases. The CDR3 is 14 amino acids. With V trimmed by 5 bases and J by 4 bases, 4 bases remained unmatched. Germline V lookup: CDR1 MNHEY, CDR2 SMNVEV (reference sequence).

The chain is built from TRBV9 and TRBJ2-1; 8 bases map to TRBD1. Losses at the gene ends were 6 bases for V and 3 bases for J; bases not matched to a gene: 5. This CDR3 region has 14 residues. CDR1 is SGDLS and CDR2 is YYNGEE in the germline V gene. The CDR3 coding sequence is TGTGCCAGCACCCCCGGACAGGGCTACAATGAGCAGTTCTTC. This sequence encodes CASTPGQGYNEQFF. Based on the CDR3 plus reference TRBV9 and TRBJ2-1, the full variable domain is DSGVTQTPKHLITATGQRVTLRCSPRSGDLSVYWYQQSLDQGLQFLIQYYNGEERAKGNILERFSAQQFPDLHSELNLSSLELGDSALYFCASTPGQGYNEQFFGPGTRLTVL.

This sequence joins TRBV7-2 and TRBJ1-6, with unresolved D. V shed 7 bases and J shed 10 bases, with 14 bases lying between them. CDR1 SGHTA and CDR2 FQGNSA come from the germline V gene. The CDR3 loop spans 13 amino acids. The CDR3 DNA is TGTGCCAGCAACGCCGGGGTAGTCTCACCCCTCCACTTT. This gives the protein CASNAGVVSPLHF.

The chain combines TRBV6-6 with TRBJ1-2, with 9 bases matching TRBD1. The V segment lost 5 bases and the J segment 8 bases; nucleotides outside the gene matches: 12. Germline V gene sequence: CDR1 MNHNY, CDR2 SVGAGI (reference sequence). The CDR3 is made up of 15 amino acids. This CDR3 is CASSPGGQGRGGYTF. CDR3 nucleotide sequence: TGTGCCAGCAGTCCCGGGGGACAGGGAAGAGGGGGCTACACCTTC.

The chain carries TRBV18 and TRBJ1-5; D uncertain. The CDR3 consists of 15 residues. The germline gives CDR1 KGHSH, CDR2 LQKENI. V gave up 6 bases and J gave up 7 bases, with 19 bases separating them. CDR3 bases: TGTGCCAGCTCCCCGAAGGAGGGTGTGGGGCAGCCCCAGCATTTT. Encoded protein: CASSPKEGVGQPQHF. Drawing the rest from reference TRBV18 and TRBJ1-5, the complete variable domain is NAGVMQNPRHLVRRRGQEARLRCSPMKGHSHVYWYRQLPEEGLKFMVYLQKENIIDESGMPKERFSAEFPKEGPSILRIQQVVRGDSAAYFCASSPKEGVGQPQHFGDGTRLSIL.

The chain recombines TRBV19 with TRBJ2-5; no clear D gene. Per germline, CDR1 LNHDA and CDR2 SQIVND (reference sequence). Trimming stripped 4 bases from V and 5 bases from J, with 11 bases between. This CDR3 is built from 13 residues. This chain's CDR3 is CASSRSGSETQYF. DNA of the CDR3: TGTGCCAGTAGTAGGAGTGGGTCGGAGACCCAGTACTTC. The entire variable domain, with the rest obtained from reference TRBV19 and TRBJ2-5, is as follows: DGGITQSPKYLFRKEGQNVTLSCEQNLNHDAMYWYRQDPGQGLRLIYYSQIVNDFQKGDIAEGYSVSREKKESFPLTVTSAQKNPTAFYLCASSRSGSETQYFGPGTRLLVL.

This clone was detected a few times. J is TRBJ1-1 and V is TRBV7-2; maybe TRBD1 (5 bases). CDR3 length: 15 residues. The germline gives CDR1 SGHTA, CDR2 FQGNSA. Trimming stripped 3 bases from V and 0 bases from J, with 11 bases between. In nucleotides, the CDR3 is TGTGCCAGCAGCTTCCATGGGGGGGTGAACACTGAAGCTTTCTTT. This translates into CASSFHGGVNTEAFF. Filled out from reference TRBV7-2 and TRBJ1-1, the complete variable domain reads GAGVSQSPSNKVTEKGKDVELRCDPISGHTALYWYRQSLGQGLEFLIYFQGNSAPDKSGLPSDRFSAERTGGSVSTLTIQRTQQEDSAVYLCASSFHGGVNTEAFFGQGTRLTVV.

The V call is TRBV3-1 (or the pseudogene TRBV3-2), the J call TRBJ1-4; D may be TRBD1 (5 bases). The V end was cut by 0 bases, the J end by 8 bases, with 13 bases between. The germline gives CDR1 LGHDT, CDR2 YNNKEL (reference sequence). The length of the CDR3 is 15 residues. The chain's CDR3 is CASSQDWGVQEKLFF. In nucleotides, the CDR3 is TGTGCCAGCAGCCAAGATTGGGGGGTGCAGGAAAAACTGTTTTTT.

CDR3: CATSRDLGGYEQYV. As DNA, the CDR3 is TGTGCCACCAGCAGAGATCTTGGCGGTTACGAGCAGTACGTC. This chain joins TRBV15 and TRBJ2-7; D call uncertain. The germline V gene encodes CDR1 LNHNV and CDR2 YYDKDF (reference sequence). V shed 0 bases and J shed 4 bases, with 10 bases lying between them. The CDR3 has 14 residues.

The J gene is TRBJ2-3, the V gene TRBV9; possibly TRBD2 for D (5 bases). Germline CDR1 and CDR2: SGDLS and YYNGEE. CDR3 length: 15 amino acids. V was pared by 0 bases and J by 2 bases, with 10 bases between. DNA for the CDR3: TGTGCCAGCAGCGTAGCTGGGCTAGCCACAGATACGCAGTATTTT. Protein product: CASSVAGLATDTQYF.

The sample holds many counts of this clone. This chain joins TRBV5-1 and TRBJ2-5, with 9 bases aligning to TRBD1. Unmatched junction bases numbered 5, after V lost 4 bases and J lost 4 bases. Germline lookup yields CDR1 SGHRS and CDR2 YFSETQ. This CDR3 is built from 14 residues. CDR3 DNA: TGCGCCAGCAGCCCTGGACAGGGGCCAGAGACCCAGTACTTC. Amino acids: CASSPGQGPETQYF.

This rearrangement joins TRBV25-1 to TRBJ2-1, with 8 nucleotides matching TRBD2. CDR3 length: 15 amino acids. Germline CDR1 and CDR2: MGHDK and SYGVNS. The J segment lost 8 bases and the V segment lost 3 bases, leaving 9 bases of the junction unmatched. The CDR3 here is CASSDLGGARDEQFF. CDR3 nucleotide sequence: TGTGCCAGCAGTGATCTCGGGGGGGCGAGGGATGAGCAGTTCTTC.

The V call is TRBV18, the J call TRBJ1-2; TRBD1 might be the D (5 bases). CDR1 is KGHSH, CDR2 LQKENI, per germline. Trimming cost V 3 bases and J 2 bases, with 13 bases left between them. The CDR3 has 15 amino acids. Here the CDR3 DNA reads TGTGCCAGCTCACCGTCAAGGGGCGGAAACTATGGCTACACCTTC. This sequence encodes CASSPSRGGNYGYTF. Together with reference TRBV18 and TRBJ1-2, the CDR3 gives the full variable domain: NAGVMQNPRHLVRRRGQEARLRCSPMKGHSHVYWYRQLPEEGLKFMVYLQKENIIDESGMPKERFSAEFPKEGPSILRIQQVVRGDSAAYFCASSPSRGGNYGYTFGSGTRLTVV.

The genes are TRBV19 and TRBJ1-1; the D is unclear. Trimming left V 3 bases short and J 3 bases short, with 14 bases between. CDR1 and CDR2 (germline): LNHDA, SQIVND (reference sequence). The CDR3 contains 15 residues. The CDR3 is CASSIGRGFYTEAFF. CDR3 sequence (DNA): TGTGCCAGTAGTATTGGTAGAGGTTTCTACACTGAAGCTTTCTTT.

V usage is TRBV6-5 and J usage is TRBJ2-7; possibly TRBD1 for D (6 bases). Germline assignment: CDR1 MNHEY and CDR2 SVGAGI. The CDR3 sequence is 12 residues long. The V end was cut by 10 bases, the J end by 6 bases, with 16 bases between. The chain's CDR3 is CATSLTGTEQYV. The CDR3 DNA reads as TGTGCCACTAGCCTTACAGGGACCGAGCAGTACGTC.

The rearrangement joins TRBV9 to TRBJ2-2; unclear D gene. The CDR3 spans 14 residues. Trimming took off 0 bases at V and 1 base at J, with 4 bases between the two ends. The germline V gene has CDR1 SGDLS and CDR2 YYNGEE. The CDR3 here is CASSVAVNTGELFF. For the CDR3, the DNA is TGTGCCAGCAGCGTAGCGGTGAACACCGGGGAGCTGTTTTTT.

The table lists this clone with a few counts. This chain uses TRBV6-5 with TRBJ1-2, with 8 bases matching TRBD1. CDR1 and CDR2 (germline): MNHEY, SVGAGI. The CDR3 loop spans 14 amino acids. V lost 7 bases to trimming and J lost 6 bases; unmatched junction nucleotides: 10. CDR3 in DNA: TGTGCCAGCACCCGAGAGAACAGGGGGGATGGCTACACCTTC. Its protein is CASTRENRGDGYTF.

The chain carries TRBV6-5 and TRBJ1-1; TRBD1 might be the D (6 bases). Looked up from germline, CDR1 is MNHEY and CDR2 is SVGAGI. The V end lost 2 bases, the J end lost 5 bases, and 15 bases lay between the germline ends. The CDR3 has 15 amino acids. CDR3: CASSYLGGEGTEAFF. CDR3 nucleotides: TGTGCCAGCAGTTACCTAGGGGGGGAGGGAACTGAAGCTTTCTTT.

This clone was seen only a few times. The rearrangement links TRBV7-2 to TRBJ2-5, with D unclear. Germline V gene sequence: CDR1 SGHTA, CDR2 FQGNSA. The CDR3 consists of 13 residues. V was cut by 0 bases and J by 3 bases, with 5 bases left in between. The CDR3 DNA sequence: TGTGCCAGCAGCTTAGCTGAGGAAGAGACCCAGTACTTC. It is translated as CASSLAEEETQYF. Full variable domain (remainder filled in from reference TRBV7-2 and TRBJ2-5): GAGVSQSPSNKVTEKGKDVELRCDPISGHTALYWYRQSLGQGLEFLIYFQGNSAPDKSGLPSDRFSAERTGGSVSTLTIQRTQQEDSAVYLCASSLAEEETQYFGPGTRLLVL.

The genes are TRBV19 and TRBJ1-6, with 8 bases matching TRBD1. V lost 4 bases, J lost 7 bases, and 6 bases stayed unmatched. The CDR3 length is 15 residues. Germline assignment: CDR1 LNHDA and CDR2 SQIVND (reference sequence). The CDR3 sequence is CASSTGDRGNSPLHF. CDR3 coding DNA: TGTGCCAGTAGTACGGGCGACAGGGGAAATTCACCCCTCCACTTT.